This T cell receptor (beta chain) comes out of a study of vaccination effects on CD4 cells after COVID-19. In regard to this clone: The antigen remains undetermined.

Germline V CDR1 and CDR2: MNHNS, SASEGT. V lost 2 bases, J lost 7 bases, and 8 bases stayed unmatched. The CDR3 is 15 amino acids. Before any sequencing was done, the ViraFEST assay used viral peptide pools to expand antigen-specific CD4+ T cells. Culturing for 10 days preceded CD4+ T cell isolation. Vaccinated recipients, who were negative for nucleocapsid antibodies, had no history of SARS-CoV-2 infection. Supplemented with around 9.8 IU/ml IL-2 and 10 ug/ml peptides, a few million PBMC per well were kept in culture. Clones were read by immunoSEQ multiplex PCR, and TCRdb kept only the in-frame ones, dropping some. The sample includes 70,000 or so clones, roughly 74% of them seen just once. The study, taken as a whole, reports: By a late point after vaccination, infection- and vaccine-induced clones had shrunk markedly through clonal contraction.

The TCR comes from a human donor who received a COVID-19 vaccine. The material sequenced was CD4+ T cells from PBMCs cultured with HCoV-NL63 spike peptides, taken before COVID-19 vaccination. This rearrangement joins TRBV6-1 to TRBJ2-1; TRBD2 aligns across 7 bases. The CDR3: CASSEQPVGGNEQFF. CDR3 sequence (DNA): TGTGCCAGCAGTGAACAGCCTGTGGGGGGGAATGAGCAGTTCTTC.